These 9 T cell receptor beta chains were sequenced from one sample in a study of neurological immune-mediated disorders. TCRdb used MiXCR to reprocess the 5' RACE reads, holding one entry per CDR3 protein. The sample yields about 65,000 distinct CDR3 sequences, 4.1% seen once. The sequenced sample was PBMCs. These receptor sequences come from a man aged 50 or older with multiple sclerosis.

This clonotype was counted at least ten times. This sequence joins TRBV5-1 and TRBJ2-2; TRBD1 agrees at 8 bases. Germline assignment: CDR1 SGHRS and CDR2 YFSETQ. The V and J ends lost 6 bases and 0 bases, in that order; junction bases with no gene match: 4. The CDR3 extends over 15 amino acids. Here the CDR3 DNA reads TGCGCCAGCAAAACAGGGGGACCGAACACCGGGGAGCTGTTTTTT. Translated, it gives CASKTGGPNTGELFF.

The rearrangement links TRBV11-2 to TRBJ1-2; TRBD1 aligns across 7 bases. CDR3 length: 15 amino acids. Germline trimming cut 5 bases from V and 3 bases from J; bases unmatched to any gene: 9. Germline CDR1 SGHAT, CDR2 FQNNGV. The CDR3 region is CASSQGTASHYGYTF. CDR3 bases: TGTGCCAGCAGCCAAGGGACAGCGTCTCACTATGGCTACACCTTC.

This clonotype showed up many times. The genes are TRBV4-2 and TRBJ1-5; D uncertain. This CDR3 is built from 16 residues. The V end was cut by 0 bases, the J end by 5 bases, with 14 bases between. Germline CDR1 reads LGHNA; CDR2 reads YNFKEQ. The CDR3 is CASSQDNPRGDQPQHF. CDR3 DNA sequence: TGTGCCAGCAGCCAAGATAATCCCCGCGGAGATCAGCCCCAGCATTTT.

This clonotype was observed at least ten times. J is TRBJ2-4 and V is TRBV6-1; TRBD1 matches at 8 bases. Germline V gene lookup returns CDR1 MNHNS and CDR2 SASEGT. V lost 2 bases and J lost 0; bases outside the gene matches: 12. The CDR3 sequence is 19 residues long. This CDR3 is CASSERLWGDRGAKNIQYF. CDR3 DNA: TGTGCCAGCAGTGAAAGGTTATGGGGAGACAGGGGAGCCAAAAACATTCAGTACTTC.

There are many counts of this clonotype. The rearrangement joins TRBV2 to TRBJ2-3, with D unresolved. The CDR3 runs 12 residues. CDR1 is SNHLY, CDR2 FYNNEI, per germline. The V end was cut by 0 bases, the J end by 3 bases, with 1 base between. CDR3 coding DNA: TGTGCCAGCAGTGAAGCGACAGATACGCAGTATTTT. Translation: CASSEATDTQYF. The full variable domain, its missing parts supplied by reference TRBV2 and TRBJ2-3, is EPEVTQTPSHQVTQMGQEVILRCVPISNHLYFYWYRQILGQKVEFLVSFYNNEISEKSEIFDDQFSVERPDGSNFTLKIRSTKLEDSAMYFCASSEATDTQYFGPGTRLTVL.

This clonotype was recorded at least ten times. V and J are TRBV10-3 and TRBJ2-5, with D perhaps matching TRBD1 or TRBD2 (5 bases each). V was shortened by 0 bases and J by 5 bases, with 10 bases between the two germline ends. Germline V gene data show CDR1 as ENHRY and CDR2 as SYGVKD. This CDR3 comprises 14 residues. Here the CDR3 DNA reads TGTGCCATCAGTGAGTCGGGGGTTTTGGAGACCCAGTACTTC. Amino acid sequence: CAISESGVLETQYF.

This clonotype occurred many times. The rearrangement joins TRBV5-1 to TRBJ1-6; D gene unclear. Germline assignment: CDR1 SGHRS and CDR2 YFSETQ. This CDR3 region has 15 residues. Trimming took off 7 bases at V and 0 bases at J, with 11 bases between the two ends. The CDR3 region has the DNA TGCGCCAGCTCGGAGGCAAGCTCCTATAATTCACCCCTCCACTTT. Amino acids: CASSEASSYNSPLHF.

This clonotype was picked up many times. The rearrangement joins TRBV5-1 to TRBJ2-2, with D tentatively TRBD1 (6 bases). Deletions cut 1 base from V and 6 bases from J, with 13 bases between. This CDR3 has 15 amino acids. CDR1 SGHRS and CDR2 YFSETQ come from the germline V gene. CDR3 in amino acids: CASSLLQGTAGELFF. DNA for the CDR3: TGCGCCAGCAGCTTGCTACAGGGAACTGCCGGGGAGCTGTTTTTT. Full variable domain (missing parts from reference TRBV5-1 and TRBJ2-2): KAGVTQTPRYLIKTRGQQVTLSCSPISGHRSVSWYQQTPGQGLQFLFEYFSETQRNKGNFPGRFSGRQFSNSRSEMNVSTLELGDSALYLCASSLLQGTAGELFFGEGSRLTVL.

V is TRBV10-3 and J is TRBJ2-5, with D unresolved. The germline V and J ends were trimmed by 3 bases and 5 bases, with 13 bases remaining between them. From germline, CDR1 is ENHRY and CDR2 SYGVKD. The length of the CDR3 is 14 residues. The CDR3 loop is CAISDAIVGETQYF. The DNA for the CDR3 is TGTGCCATCAGTGATGCTATCGTCGGCGAGACCCAGTACTTC.